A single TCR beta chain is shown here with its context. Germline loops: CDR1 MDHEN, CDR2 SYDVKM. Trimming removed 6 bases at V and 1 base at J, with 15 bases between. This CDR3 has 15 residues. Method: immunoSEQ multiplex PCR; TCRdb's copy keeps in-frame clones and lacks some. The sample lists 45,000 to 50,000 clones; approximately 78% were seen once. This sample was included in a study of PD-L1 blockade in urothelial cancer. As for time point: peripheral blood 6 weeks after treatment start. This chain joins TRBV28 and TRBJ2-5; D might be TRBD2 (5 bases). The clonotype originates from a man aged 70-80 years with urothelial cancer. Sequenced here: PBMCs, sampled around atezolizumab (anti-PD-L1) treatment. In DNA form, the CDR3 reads TGTGCCAGCAGCAGTAGCCTCGGGATCCAAGAGACCCAGTACTTC. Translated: CASSSSLGIQETQYF.